A selection of T cell receptor beta chains follows, all from one sample in a study of CD8 T cells in ankylosing spondylitis. TCRdb independently ran MiXCR on the 5' RACE reads; one entry per CDR3 protein. The table records a few hundred thousand distinct CDR3 sequences, 20% to 25% of them present only once. Source material: blood, either unsorted or a sorted T cell fraction (not recorded which). The receptors were sampled from a male donor with ankylosing spondylitis. The CDR3 runs from the conserved cysteine through the conserved F or W. D genes are given only for firm matches. Rows may omit the clone size; those that give it use once, few, many or a size class.

V: TRBV20-1
size: few
J: TRBJ2-7
D: TRBD2
CDR3: CSARILAEHYEQYF
DNA: TGCAGTGCTAGAATACTAGCGGAGCACTACGAGCAGTACTTC

V: TRBV6-1
size: NA
J: TRBJ2-2
D: TRBD1
CDR3: CASSGDRSTGELFF
DNA: TGTGCCAGCAGCGGGGACAGATCAACCGGGGAGCTGTTTTTT

V: TRBV3-1
size: NA
J: TRBJ1-6
D: NA
CDR3: CASSQEARSRSPLHF
DNA: TGTGCCAGCAGCCAAGAGGCACGATCGAGGTCACCCCTCCACTTT

V: TRBV10-3
size: few
J: TRBJ2-3
D: NA
CDR3: CAISESGDSTDTQYF
DNA: TGTGCCATCAGTGAGTCCGGGGATAGCACAGATACGCAGTATTTT

V: TRBV7-9
size: few
J: TRBJ1-2
D: NA
CDR3: CASSLARQLGIGGGYTF
DNA: TGTGCCAGCAGCTTAGCCCGACAACTGGGCATAGGGGGTGGCTACACCTTC

V: TRBV3-1
size: few
J: TRBJ1-4
D: NA
CDR3: CASSQNDEKLFF
DNA: TGTGCCAGCAGCCAAAACGATGAAAAACTGTTTTTT

V: TRBV5-1
size: NA
J: TRBJ2-5
D: TRBD1
CDR3: CASSPDRSQETQYF
DNA: TGCGCCAGCAGCCCGGACAGGTCGCAAGAGACCCAGTACTTC

V: TRBV12-3/TRBV12-4
size: NA
J: TRBJ2-2
D: NA
CDR3: CASRMGEAGELFF
DNA: TGTGCCAGCAGAATGGGGGAGGCCGGGGAGCTGTTTTTT

V: TRBV29-1
size: few
J: TRBJ1-1
D: TRBD1
CDR3: CSARTGHMNTEAFF
DNA: TGCAGCGCCCGGACAGGGCACATGAACACTGAAGCTTTCTTT

V: TRBV6-5
size: NA
J: TRBJ1-2
D: NA
CDR3: CASSSRNRANYGYTF
DNA: TGTGCCAGCAGTTCCCGCAACCGAGCTAACTATGGCTACACCTTC

V: TRBV18
size: many
J: TRBJ2-3
D: NA
CDR3: CASSQGSDTQYF
DNA: TGTGCCAGCTCGCAGGGTTCCGATACGCAGTATTTT

V: TRBV2
size: few
J: TRBJ2-1
D: TRBD2
CDR3: CASSVTSGRGEQFF
DNA: TGTGCCAGCAGTGTAACTAGCGGGAGGGGCGAGCAGTTCTTC

V: TRBV15
size: NA
J: TRBJ1-5
D: NA
CDR3: CATSSGQGGRSNQPQHF
DNA: TGTGCCACCAGCAGTGGGCAGGGTGGTAGAAGCAATCAGCCCCAGCATTTT

V: TRBV12-3/TRBV12-4
size: few
J: TRBJ1-6
D: NA
CDR3: CASSRLIGQSSPLHF
DNA: TGTGCCAGCAGCCGACTGATAGGGCAGAGTTCACCCCTCCACTTT

V: TRBV29-1
size: few
J: TRBJ1-2
D: NA
CDR3: CSVNRDYGYTF
DNA: TGCAGCGTGAACAGGGACTATGGCTACACCTTC

V: TRBV15
size: NA
J: TRBJ2-1
D: NA
CDR3: CATSRNHHNEQFF
DNA: TGTGCCACCAGCAGAAACCACCACAATGAGCAGTTCTTC